A single sample is the source of the 32 T cell receptor beta chains below, sequenced in a study of neurological immune-mediated disorders. TCRdb called the 5' RACE reads again in MiXCR, with one record for every CDR3 protein. The sample contains roughly 80,000 distinct CDR3 sequences, 9% to 12% of which appear only once. The sample was PBMCs. Receptor source: a man aged 40-49 years in good health.

This clonotype was seen many times. V usage is TRBV11-2 and J usage is TRBJ1-6, with 8 bases identical to TRBD1. The CDR3 sequence is 16 residues long. J was trimmed by 7 bases and V by 5 bases; bases with no gene match: 10. Germline assignment: CDR1 SGHAT and CDR2 FQNNGV. Here the CDR3 DNA reads TGTGCCAGCAGCCTTGATCGGACAGGGCTAAATTCACCCCTCCACTTT. Protein product: CASSLDRTGLNSPLHF.

This clonotype was seen repeatedly, ten times or more. The V gene is TRBV2, the J gene TRBJ2-3, with TRBD1 identical over 7 bases. V shed 2 bases, J shed 2 bases, and the junction held 4 bases outside the gene matches. This CDR3 comprises 15 residues. In germline, CDR1 is SNHLY, CDR2 FYNNEI. CDR3 nucleotides: TGTGCCAGCAGTGAACGGGACAGTCACACAGATACGCAGTATTTT. Translation: CASSERDSHTDTQYF.

This clonotype was recorded many times. The chain recombines TRBV4-1 with TRBJ2-2, with no clear D. The CDR3 totals 13 residues. V dropped 0 bases and J dropped 5 bases, with 4 bases sitting between them. Germline CDR1 is MGHRA and CDR2 is YSYEKL. The CDR3 region is CASSQEATGELFF. CDR3 DNA sequence: TGCGCCAGCAGCCAAGAAGCTACCGGGGAGCTGTTTTTT.

This clonotype was picked up many times. This chain connects TRBV9 to TRBJ2-3; 7 nucleotides match TRBD2. Trimming cost V 0 bases and J 1 base; bases outside gene matches: 17. Germline CDR1 SGDLS, CDR2 YYNGEE. CDR3 length: 20 residues. The CDR3 bases are TGTGCCAGCAGCGTAGGGGGATTAGCGGGCACGGGGGATGGCACAGATACGCAGTATTTT. Protein product: CASSVGGLAGTGDGTDTQYF.

This chain uses TRBV2 with TRBJ1-1; maybe TRBD1 (5 bases). The CDR3 is made up of 13 amino acids. V lost 6 bases and J lost 5, with 13 bases in between. Germline assignment: CDR1 SNHLY and CDR2 FYNNEI. CDR3 bases: TGTGCCAGCAGGGCAGGGAGAGGAACTGAAGCTTTCTTT. Its translation is CASRAGRGTEAFF.

This clonotype was found many times. This sequence joins TRBV29-1 and TRBJ1-6; 7 bases align to TRBD1. V was clipped by 6 bases and J by 9 bases; unmatched bases: 8. Looked up from germline, CDR1 is SQVTM and CDR2 is ANQGSEA. The CDR3 contains 13 residues. The CDR3: CSVGQDRGSPLHF. The CDR3 DNA is TGCAGCGTCGGACAGGACCGAGGTTCACCCCTCCACTTT.

In this sample, this clonotype turned up many times. The chain combines TRBV5-1 with TRBJ1-2, with D uncertain. Per the germline V gene, CDR1 is SGHRS and CDR2 is YFSETQ. Trimming cost V 5 bases and J 4 bases, with 15 bases left between them. The CDR3 runs 14 residues. The CDR3 reads CASRPPTTVYGYTF. CDR3 DNA sequence: TGCGCCAGCAGACCGCCGACAACAGTCTATGGCTACACCTTC.

This clonotype was detected ten times or more. The rearrangement uses TRBV29-1 and TRBJ2-1; 9 nucleotides agree with TRBD1. CDR1 and CDR2 (germline): SQVTM, ANQGSEA. V lost 3 bases, J lost 3 bases, and 3 bases stayed unmatched. This CDR3 has 14 amino acids. The CDR3 region has the DNA TGCAGCGTTGAGGGACAGGGAGTCTACAATGAGCAGTTCTTC. It translates to CSVEGQGVYNEQFF.

The sample holds a few counts of this clonotype. This chain uses TRBV12-3 or TRBV12-4 with TRBJ1-2; D gene uncertain. The CDR3 covers 14 residues. Trimming pared 1 base from V and 0 bases from J, leaving 6 bases between. The CDR3 sequence is CASSLGSTNYGYTF. The CDR3 bases are TGTGCCAGCAGTTTAGGTTCGACTAACTATGGCTACACCTTC.

This clonotype occurred many times. The rearrangement links TRBV29-1 to TRBJ1-1, with a tentative D call TRBD1 (5 bases). V gave up 4 bases and J gave up 5 bases, with 14 bases separating them. Germline V lookup: CDR1 SQVTM, CDR2 ANQGSEA. The CDR3 length is 13 residues. The chain's CDR3 is CSVVGQGGTEAFF. The DNA for the CDR3 is TGCAGCGTTGTTGGCCAGGGCGGAACTGAAGCTTTCTTT.

There are a few counts of this clonotype. The V gene is TRBV24-1, the J gene TRBJ2-3; a possible D gene is TRBD2 (7 bases). V dropped 2 bases and J dropped 0 bases, with 11 bases sitting between them. Germline values: CDR1 KGHDR, CDR2 SFDVKD. This CDR3 has 16 amino acids. CDR3 bases: TGTGCCACCAGTGATTCCGGGGGGCCTAGCACAGATACGCAGTATTTT. The encoded protein is CATSDSGGPSTDTQYF.

This clonotype was detected ten times or more. The gene calls are TRBV5-1 and TRBJ2-1; 11 bases align to TRBD1. The V gene's germline CDR1 is SGHRS and CDR2 YFSETQ. The trim removed 4 bases at V and 8 bases at J, leaving 5 bases unmatched. The CDR3 runs to 14 residues. CDR3 DNA sequence: TGCGCCAGCAGCCCGGGACAGGGGGGCTATGAGCAGTTCTTC. Translation gives CASSPGQGGYEQFF.

This clonotype was seen many times. This sequence joins TRBV7-9 and TRBJ2-7; D might be TRBD1 (5 bases). CDR1 and CDR2 from the germline V gene are SEHNR and FQNEAQ (reference sequence). Trimming shortened V by 4 bases and J by 1 base, and 14 bases separated the two germline ends. There are 15 residues in the CDR3. The CDR3 DNA reads as TGTGCCAGCAGCTCCGATGAAAGGGGTTCCTACGAGCAGTACTTC. Protein sequence: CASSSDERGSYEQYF. Full variable domain (outside the CDR3, taken from reference TRBV7-9 and TRBJ2-7): DTGVSQNPRHKITKRGQNVTFRCDPISEHNRLYWYRQTLGQGPEFLTYFQNEAQLEKSRLLSDRFSAERPKGSFSTLEIQRTEQGDSAMYLCASSSDERGSYEQYFGPGTRLTVT.

This clonotype has at least ten counts. This chain links TRBV20-1 with TRBJ2-7, with 12 bases fitting TRBD2. Germline-derived CDR1 and CDR2 are DFQATT and SNEGSKA (reference sequence). The V gene end was trimmed by 0 bases and the J gene end by 5 bases; junction bases not matched to a gene: 5. CDR3 size: 15 residues. This CDR3 is CSAREATSGRNEQYF. The CDR3 bases are TGCAGTGCTAGAGAGGCAACTAGCGGGAGGAACGAGCAGTACTTC.

This clonotype was observed at least ten times. The chain combines TRBV5-6 with TRBJ1-6; 8 bases match TRBD1. The CDR3 consists of 17 residues. V was clipped by 7 bases and J by 4 bases; unmatched bases: 13. Germline V CDR1 and CDR2: SGHDT, YYEEEE. The CDR3 loop is CASGLRDRRRYNSPLHF. The CDR3 nucleotides are TGTGCCAGCGGGCTCCGGGACAGGAGACGGTATAATTCACCCCTCCACTTT.

This clonotype was observed at least ten times. The J gene is TRBJ2-7, the V gene TRBV2; D is ambiguous. The CDR3 length is 11 residues. Trimming shortened V by 6 bases and J by 6 bases, and 9 bases separated the two germline ends. The germline gives CDR1 SNHLY, CDR2 FYNNEI. The CDR3 spells CASRGLSEQYF. For the CDR3, the DNA is TGTGCCAGCAGGGGCCTTAGCGAGCAGTACTTC. The entire variable domain, with the rest obtained from reference TRBV2 and TRBJ2-7, is as follows: EPEVTQTPSHQVTQMGQEVILRCVPISNHLYFYWYRQILGQKVEFLVSFYNNEISEKSEIFDDQFSVERPDGSNFTLKIRSTKLEDSAMYFCASRGLSEQYFGPGTRLTVT.

This clonotype was recorded at least ten times. V usage is TRBV12-3 or TRBV12-4 and J usage is TRBJ2-7, with 8 nucleotides matching TRBD2. The CDR3 has 15 amino acids. The V segment lost 4 bases and the J segment 7 bases; nucleotides outside the gene matches: 12. This chain's CDR3 is CASSSFNLAGREQYF. DNA for the CDR3: TGTGCCAGCAGTTCCTTCAACTTAGCGGGAAGAGAGCAGTACTTC.

There are many counts of this clonotype. V is TRBV7-3 and J is TRBJ1-2, with TRBD1 as a possible D gene (5 bases). V lost 5 bases to trimming and J lost 5 bases, with 18 bases between them. CDR3 length equals 15 residues. Germline loops: CDR1 SGHTA, CDR2 FQGTGA. The CDR3 region has the DNA TGTGCCAGCAGCCCAAGCGCCGGGACCGCATATGGCTACACCTTC. Protein product: CASSPSAGTAYGYTF.

Many counts were recorded for this clonotype. The chain recombines TRBV7-8 with TRBJ2-1; 8 bases agree with TRBD1. Germline V gene data show CDR1 as SGHVS and CDR2 as FQNEAQ. The V gene end was trimmed by 5 bases and the J gene end by 6 bases; junction bases not matched to a gene: 9. The CDR3 consists of 15 residues. In DNA form, the CDR3 reads TGTGCCAGCAGCAGAGGACAGGGAGTGGTCAATGAGCAGTTCTTC. Translating gives CASSRGQGVVNEQFF.

In this sample, this clonotype turned up many times. The rearrangement links TRBV7-8 to TRBJ1-5; D gene uncertain. Germline-derived CDR1 and CDR2 are SGHVS and FQNEAQ. CDR3 length equals 14 residues. V was clipped by 5 bases and J by 4 bases, with 12 bases between them. The CDR3 nucleotides are TGTGCCAGCAGCCCTAGTTGGCGTAATCAGCCCCAGCATTTT. This gives the protein CASSPSWRNQPQHF. The full variable domain, with the rest looked up from reference TRBV7-8 and TRBJ1-5, is GAGVSQSPRYKVAKRGQDVALRCDPISGHVSLFWYQQALGQGPEFLTYFQNEAQLDKSGLPSDRFFAERPEGSVSTLKIQRTQQEDSAVYLCASSPSWRNQPQHFGDGTRLSIL.

This clonotype has ten or more counts. The chain is built from TRBV2 and TRBJ2-2; D perhaps matches TRBD1 (8 bases). CDR1 is SNHLY, CDR2 FYNNEI, per germline. With 6 bases removed from V and 4 bases from J, the gap between germline ends came to 18 bases. This CDR3 has 16 residues. CDR3 DNA: TGTGCCAGCAGGAGCTACAGGGGGGGGGGCACCGGGGAGCTGTTTTTT. This sequence encodes CASRSYRGGGTGELFF. The whole variable domain, filled in from reference TRBV2 and TRBJ2-2, reads EPEVTQTPSHQVTQMGQEVILRCVPISNHLYFYWYRQILGQKVEFLVSFYNNEISEKSEIFDDQFSVERPDGSNFTLKIRSTKLEDSAMYFCASRSYRGGGTGELFFGEGSRLTVL.

This clonotype was seen more than once but under ten times. The gene calls are TRBV10-3 and TRBJ2-3; 8 bases match TRBD2. J gave up 5 bases and V 3 bases, and 7 bases lay outside the gene matches. Germline-derived CDR1 and CDR2 are ENHRY and SYGVKD. This CDR3 region has 15 residues. CDR3 nucleotide sequence: TGTGCCATCAGTGATCCCGGGGGGGCCATAGATACGCAGTATTTT. Translating gives CAISDPGGAIDTQYF.

Comment on this clonotype: One end of the junction fails to match germline, which may point to a read error. The gene calls are TRBV24-1 and TRBJ2-5, with 8 bases aligning to TRBD1. CDR3 length equals 15 residues. CDR1 is KGHDR and CDR2 is SFDVKD in the germline V gene. The CDR3 coding sequence is TGTGCCGCCAGTGACCCTCGGACAGGGAGTGAGACCCAGTACTTC. Translation: CAASDPRTGSETQYF.

This clonotype appeared many times. The chain joins TRBV7-3 to TRBJ2-2; D is perhaps TRBD2 (5 bases). CDR3 length equals 14 residues. Germline V gene sequence: CDR1 SGHTA, CDR2 FQGTGA. Trimming took 6 bases from V and 5 from J, leaving 13 bases between them. CDR3 sequence: CASSLFSGTGELFF. The CDR3 DNA sequence: TGTGCCAGCAGTTTGTTTTCGGGGACCGGGGAGCTGTTTTTT.

This clonotype was observed many times. The V and J genes are TRBV11-2 and TRBJ1-6; unclear D gene. CDR3 length equals 15 residues. V was trimmed by 1 base and J by 11 bases, leaving 15 bases between them. The germline gives CDR1 SGHAT, CDR2 FQNNGV. CDR3 loop: CASSLGGTSGAPLHF. CDR3 sequence (DNA): TGTGCCAGCAGCTTAGGTGGCACCTCTGGGGCACCCCTCCACTTT.

This clonotype was seen at least ten times. The chain combines TRBV29-1 with TRBJ2-2; 11 bases align to TRBD1. CDR1 SQVTM and CDR2 ANQGSEA come from the germline V gene. J was trimmed by 7 bases and V by 7 bases; bases with no gene match: 5. This CDR3 region has 13 residues. The CDR3 nucleotides are TGCAGCGGAGCTGGGACAGGGGGCGGGGAGCTGTTTTTT. Its translation is CSGAGTGGGELFF.

There are many counts of this clonotype. The chain combines TRBV2 with TRBJ2-3; a possible D gene is TRBD2 (6 bases). Germline CDR1 and CDR2: SNHLY and FYNNEI. Trimming took 6 bases from V and 6 from J, leaving 31 bases between them. The CDR3 length is 19 residues. CDR3 nucleotides: TGTGCCAGCAGAGGACTGGCGGGGCGAATATTCGAAGCAGGGGATACGCAGTATTTT. Its translation: CASRGLAGRIFEAGDTQYF. The entire variable domain, with the rest obtained from reference TRBV2 and TRBJ2-3, is as follows: EPEVTQTPSHQVTQMGQEVILRCVPISNHLYFYWYRQILGQKVEFLVSFYNNEISEKSEIFDDQFSVERPDGSNFTLKIRSTKLEDSAMYFCASRGLAGRIFEAGDTQYFGPGTRLTVL.

Many counts were recorded for this clonotype. The chain is built from TRBV29-1 and TRBJ2-1; 10 bases are a match to TRBD1. J was trimmed by 6 bases and V by 0 bases; bases with no gene match: 8. CDR1 is SQVTM, CDR2 ANQGSEA, per germline. The CDR3 has 16 amino acids. The CDR3 nucleotides are TGCAGCGTTGAAGATCGCGGGACAGGGGTGTTCAATGAGCAGTTCTTC. It translates to CSVEDRGTGVFNEQFF.

This clonotype is labeled medium-sized. This chain uses TRBV20-1 with TRBJ2-3; 7 bases line up with TRBD2. The junction had 14 bases not matched to a gene; V was cut back by 0 bases and J by 8 bases. Germline V lookup: CDR1 DFQATT, CDR2 SNEGSKA (reference sequence). The CDR3 is 16 residues long. The CDR3 protein is CSARDPSIGGLGTQYF. In DNA form, the CDR3 reads TGCAGTGCTAGAGACCCCTCGATCGGGGGGTTGGGTACGCAGTATTTT.

There are many counts of this clonotype. The chain combines TRBV24-1 with TRBJ1-5, with TRBD1 matching over 9 bases. The CDR3 consists of 17 residues. With V trimmed by 2 bases and J by 5 bases, 9 bases remained unmatched. Germline CDR1 and CDR2: KGHDR and SFDVKD. The CDR3 bases are TGTGCCACCAGTGATTCCGGGACAGGGCTACGCGATCAGCCCCAGCATTTT. As protein: CATSDSGTGLRDQPQHF.

This clonotype was picked up many times. V and J are TRBV20-1 and TRBJ2-7; either TRBD1 or TRBD2 may supply D (6 bases each). The CDR3 is 12 residues long. CDR1 DFQATT and CDR2 SNEGSKA come from the germline V gene (reference sequence). Trimming took 4 bases from V and 2 from J, leaving 9 bases between them. The CDR3 sequence is CSANRGAYEQYF. The CDR3 bases are TGCAGTGCTAATAGGGGGGCCTACGAGCAGTACTTC.

There are many counts of this clonotype. This chain joins TRBV6-5 and TRBJ2-7; D may match TRBD1 or TRBD2 (5 bases each). Trimming stripped 5 bases from V and 9 bases from J, with 20 bases between. This CDR3 has 14 amino acids. Germline V gene lookup returns CDR1 MNHEY and CDR2 SVGAGI. CDR3 amino acids: CASSPGTAQEGQYF. The CDR3, as DNA: TGTGCCAGCAGTCCCGGGACGGCGCAGGAAGGGCAGTACTTC.